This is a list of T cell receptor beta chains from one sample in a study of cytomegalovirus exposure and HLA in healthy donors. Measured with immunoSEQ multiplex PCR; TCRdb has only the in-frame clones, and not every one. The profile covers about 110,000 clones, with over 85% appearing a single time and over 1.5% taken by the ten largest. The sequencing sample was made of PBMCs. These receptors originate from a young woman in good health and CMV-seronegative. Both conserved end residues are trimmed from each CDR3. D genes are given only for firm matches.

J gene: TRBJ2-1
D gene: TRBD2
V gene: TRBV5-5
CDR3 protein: ASSLGSSGPYNEQF

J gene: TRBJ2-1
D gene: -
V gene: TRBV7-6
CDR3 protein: ASSYEGDEQF

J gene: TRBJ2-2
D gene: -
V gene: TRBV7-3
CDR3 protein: ASSFHRETGELF

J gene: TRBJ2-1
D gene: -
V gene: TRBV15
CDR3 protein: ATSRDGQAYNEQF

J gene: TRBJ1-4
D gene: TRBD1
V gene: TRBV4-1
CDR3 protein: ASSQDRDSANEKLF

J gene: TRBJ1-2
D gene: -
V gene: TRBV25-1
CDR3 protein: ASSAYMPTATGYT

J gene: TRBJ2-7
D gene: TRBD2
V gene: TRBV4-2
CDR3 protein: ASSQPTSGRYEQY

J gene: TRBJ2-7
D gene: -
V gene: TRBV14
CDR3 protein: ASSVRLDGEQY

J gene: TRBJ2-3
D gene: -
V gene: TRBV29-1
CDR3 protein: SVPNYDRSGDTQY

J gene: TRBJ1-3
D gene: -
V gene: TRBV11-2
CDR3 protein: ASSLSGNTIY

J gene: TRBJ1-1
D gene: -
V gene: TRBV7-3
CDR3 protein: ASSKTRNTEAF

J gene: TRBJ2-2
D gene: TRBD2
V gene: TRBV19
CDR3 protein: ASIGGINLNTGELF

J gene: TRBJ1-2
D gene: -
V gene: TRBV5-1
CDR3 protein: ASSPATENYGYT

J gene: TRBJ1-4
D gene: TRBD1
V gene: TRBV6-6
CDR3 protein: ASSYPTGEEEKLF

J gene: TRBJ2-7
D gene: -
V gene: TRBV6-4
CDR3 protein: ASRLVTPAYEQY

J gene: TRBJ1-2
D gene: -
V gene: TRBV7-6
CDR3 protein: ASSLLRDDRFYGYT

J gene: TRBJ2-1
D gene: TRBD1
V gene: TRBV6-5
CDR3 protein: ASSFGTDNEQF

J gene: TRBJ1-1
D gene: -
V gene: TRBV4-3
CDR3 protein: ASSNPGFEAF

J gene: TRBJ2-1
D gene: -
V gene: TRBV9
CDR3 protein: ASSHGGTYNEQF

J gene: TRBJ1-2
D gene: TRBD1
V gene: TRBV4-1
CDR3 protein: ASGTDYGYT

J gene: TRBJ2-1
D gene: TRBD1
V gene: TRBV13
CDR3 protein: ASSPDRGFGNEQF

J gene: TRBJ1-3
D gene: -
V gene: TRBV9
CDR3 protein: ASSEGRRGNTIY

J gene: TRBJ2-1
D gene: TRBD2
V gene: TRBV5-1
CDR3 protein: ASSLAEGGFYNEQF

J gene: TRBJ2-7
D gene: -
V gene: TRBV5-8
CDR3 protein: ASSLVFGRESYEQY

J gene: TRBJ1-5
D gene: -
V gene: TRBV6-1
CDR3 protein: ASSVDSSNQPQH

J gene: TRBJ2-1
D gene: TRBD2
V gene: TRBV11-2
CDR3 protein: ASSLSQRGGYNEQF

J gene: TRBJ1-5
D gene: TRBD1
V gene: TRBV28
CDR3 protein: ASSFTGVGQPQH

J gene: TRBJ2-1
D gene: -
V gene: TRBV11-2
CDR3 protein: ASSLDPSSYNEQF

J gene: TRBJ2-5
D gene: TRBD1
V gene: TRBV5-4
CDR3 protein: ASSLPGQREETQY

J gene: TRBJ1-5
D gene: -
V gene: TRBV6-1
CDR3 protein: ASSKTGYGQPQH

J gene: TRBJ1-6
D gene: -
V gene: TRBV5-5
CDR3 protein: ASSLLSLRLPLH

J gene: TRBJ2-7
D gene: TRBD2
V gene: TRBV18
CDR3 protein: ASSPQLIAGGSSYEQY

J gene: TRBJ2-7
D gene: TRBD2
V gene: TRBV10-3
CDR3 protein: AIQLAGAYEQY

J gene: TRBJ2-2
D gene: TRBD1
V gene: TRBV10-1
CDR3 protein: ASSRDRANTGELF

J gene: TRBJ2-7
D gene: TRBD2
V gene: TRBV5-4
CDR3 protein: ASSSRTSGRFGEQY

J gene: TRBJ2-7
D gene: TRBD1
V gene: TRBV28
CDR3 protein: ASSPSSGGPSYEQY

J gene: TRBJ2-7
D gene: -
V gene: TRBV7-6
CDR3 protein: ASSLPTEGGYEQY

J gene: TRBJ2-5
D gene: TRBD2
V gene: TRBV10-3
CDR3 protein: AIRGEGETQY

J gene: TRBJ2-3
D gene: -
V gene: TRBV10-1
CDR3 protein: ASSHQDTQY

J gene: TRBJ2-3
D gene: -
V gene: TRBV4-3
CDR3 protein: ASSQDDRDTDTQY

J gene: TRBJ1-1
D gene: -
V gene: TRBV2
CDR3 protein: ASSVSLNTEAF

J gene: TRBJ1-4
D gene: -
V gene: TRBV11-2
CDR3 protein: ASRPGPRREKLF

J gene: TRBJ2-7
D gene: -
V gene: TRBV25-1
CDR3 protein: ASSDVGGAYEQY

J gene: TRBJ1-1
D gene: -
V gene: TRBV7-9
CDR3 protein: ASSPLGGGGGSEAF

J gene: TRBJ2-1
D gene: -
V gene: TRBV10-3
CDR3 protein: AISGEHYNEQF

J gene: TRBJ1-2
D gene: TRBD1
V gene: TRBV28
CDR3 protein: ASSRDRGRYGYT

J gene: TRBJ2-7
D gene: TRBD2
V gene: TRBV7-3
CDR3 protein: ASSLRPLTSGSSYEQY